This T cell receptor beta chain came from a study of T-cell reconstitution after alpha-beta-depleted transplantation in children. Findings of the study overall: T-cell counts and diversity at one year following transplant were attributed mainly to newly produced T cells. After transplant, high TCRbeta diversity at day 60 in some patients arose from surviving recipient T cells and thymic progenitors.

This CDR3 is built from 18 residues. Unmatched junction bases numbered 11, after V lost 6 bases and J lost 0 bases. Unique molecular identifiers were used to barcode this TCRbeta library. TCRdb ran MiXCR on the PCR reads and lists one entry per CDR3 protein. The table has 280,000 or so distinct CDR3 sequences, roughly 12% seen once. Concerning this clonotype itself: Its specificity is unknown.

The sequenced sample was peripheral blood, obtained 180 days after TCRalphabeta/CD19-depleted stem cell transplant. This chain connects TRBV12-3 or TRBV12-4 to TRBJ1-4; 9 nucleotides align to TRBD1. This clonotype originated in a male patient under 10 years old who had a stem cell transplant for chronic granulomatous disease, so the T cells may come from the graft donor. This chain's CDR3 is CASSTGTGTLATNEKLFF. As DNA, the CDR3 is TGTGCCAGCAGCACGGGGACAGGGACACTTGCAACTAATGAAAAACTGTTTTTT.